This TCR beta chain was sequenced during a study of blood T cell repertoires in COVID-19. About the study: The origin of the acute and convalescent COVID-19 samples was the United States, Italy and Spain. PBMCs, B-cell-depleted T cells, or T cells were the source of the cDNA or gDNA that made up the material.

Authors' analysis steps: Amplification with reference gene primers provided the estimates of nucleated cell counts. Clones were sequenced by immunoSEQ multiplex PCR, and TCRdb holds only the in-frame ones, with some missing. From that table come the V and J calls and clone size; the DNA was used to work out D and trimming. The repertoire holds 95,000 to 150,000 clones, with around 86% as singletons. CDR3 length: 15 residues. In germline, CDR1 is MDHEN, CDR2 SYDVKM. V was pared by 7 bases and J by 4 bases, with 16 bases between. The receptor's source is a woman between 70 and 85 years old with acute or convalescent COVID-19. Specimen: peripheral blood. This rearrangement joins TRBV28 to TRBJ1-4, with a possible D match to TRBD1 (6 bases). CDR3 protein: CASTPQGGYNEKLFF. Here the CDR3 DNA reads TGTGCCAGCACCCCCCAAGGGGGATATAATGAAAAACTGTTTTTT.